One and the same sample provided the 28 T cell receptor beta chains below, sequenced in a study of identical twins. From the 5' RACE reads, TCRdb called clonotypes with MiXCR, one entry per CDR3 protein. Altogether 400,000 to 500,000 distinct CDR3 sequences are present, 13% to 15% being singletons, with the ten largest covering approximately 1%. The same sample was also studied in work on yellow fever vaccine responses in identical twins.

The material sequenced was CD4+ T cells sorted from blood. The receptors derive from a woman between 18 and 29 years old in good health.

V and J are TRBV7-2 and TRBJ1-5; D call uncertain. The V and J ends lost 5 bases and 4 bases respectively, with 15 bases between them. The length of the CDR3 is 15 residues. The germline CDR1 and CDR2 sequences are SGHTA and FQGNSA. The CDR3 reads CASSPFGSSNQPQHF. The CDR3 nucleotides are TGTGCCAGCAGCCCCTTTGGCAGTTCAAATCAGCCCCAGCATTTT.

The CDR3 nucleotides read TGTGCCACCAGCAGAGATCCGGGGGTTCGGGAAAAACTGTTTTTT. It specifies CATSRDPGVREKLFF. J is TRBJ1-4 and V is TRBV15; D is perhaps TRBD1 (5 bases). Trimming removed 0 bases from V and 8 bases from J, with 13 bases in between. From germline, CDR1 is LNHNV and CDR2 YYDKDF (reference sequence). CDR3 size: 15 residues. The complete variable domain, with remaining parts taken from reference TRBV15 and TRBJ1-4, reads DAMVIQNPRYQVTQFGKPVTLSCSQTLNHNVMYWYQQKSSQAPKLLFHYYDKDFNNEADTPDNFQSRRPNTSFCFLDIRSPGLGDTAMYLCATSRDPGVREKLFFGSGTQLSVL.

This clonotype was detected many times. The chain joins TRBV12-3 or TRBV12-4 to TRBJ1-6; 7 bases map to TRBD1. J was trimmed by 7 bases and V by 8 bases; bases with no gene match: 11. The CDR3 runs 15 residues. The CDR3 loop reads CASESGGTVNSPLHF. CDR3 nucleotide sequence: TGTGCCAGCGAGAGTGGCGGGACAGTGAATTCACCCCTCCACTTT.

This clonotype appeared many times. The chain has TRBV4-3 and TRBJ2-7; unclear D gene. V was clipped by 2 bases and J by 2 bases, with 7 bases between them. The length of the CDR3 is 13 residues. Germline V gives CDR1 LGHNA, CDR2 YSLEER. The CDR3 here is CASSQHVTYEQYF. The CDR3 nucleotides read TGCGCCAGCAGCCAACACGTAACCTACGAGCAGTACTTC.

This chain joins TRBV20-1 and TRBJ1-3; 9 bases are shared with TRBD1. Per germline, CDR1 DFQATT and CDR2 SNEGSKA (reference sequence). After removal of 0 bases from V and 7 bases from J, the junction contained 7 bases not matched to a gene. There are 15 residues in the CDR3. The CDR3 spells CSARDAGTGLNTIYF. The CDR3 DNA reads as TGCAGTGCTAGAGATGCGGGGACAGGGCTCAACACCATATATTTT.

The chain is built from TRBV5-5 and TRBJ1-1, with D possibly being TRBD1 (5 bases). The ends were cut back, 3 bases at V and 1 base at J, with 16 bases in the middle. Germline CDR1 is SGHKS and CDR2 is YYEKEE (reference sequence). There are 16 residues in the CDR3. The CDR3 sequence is CASSSTMGTGNTEAFF. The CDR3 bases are TGTGCCAGCAGCTCAACCATGGGGACCGGGAACACTGAAGCTTTCTTT.

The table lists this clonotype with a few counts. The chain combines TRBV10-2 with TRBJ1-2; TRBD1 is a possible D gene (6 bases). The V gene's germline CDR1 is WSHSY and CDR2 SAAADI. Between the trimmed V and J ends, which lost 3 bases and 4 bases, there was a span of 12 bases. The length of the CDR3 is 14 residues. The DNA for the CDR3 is TGCGCCAGCAGTGAAACAGGGACCCTCTATGGCTACACCTTC. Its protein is CASSETGTLYGYTF.

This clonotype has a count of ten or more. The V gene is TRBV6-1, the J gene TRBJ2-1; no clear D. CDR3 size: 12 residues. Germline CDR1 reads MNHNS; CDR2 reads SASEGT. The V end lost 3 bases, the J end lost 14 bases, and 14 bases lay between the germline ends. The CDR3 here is CASSETGRWEFF. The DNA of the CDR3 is TGTGCCAGCAGTGAGACCGGCCGGTGGGAGTTCTTC.

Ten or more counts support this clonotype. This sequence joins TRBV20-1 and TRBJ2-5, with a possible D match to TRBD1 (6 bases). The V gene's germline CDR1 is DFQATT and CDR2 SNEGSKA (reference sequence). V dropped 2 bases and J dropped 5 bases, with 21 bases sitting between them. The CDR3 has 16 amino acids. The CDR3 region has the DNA TGCAGTGCTAGACCCCCTCTGAGGGGGATCGGGGAGACCCAGTACTTC. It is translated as CSARPPLRGIGETQYF.

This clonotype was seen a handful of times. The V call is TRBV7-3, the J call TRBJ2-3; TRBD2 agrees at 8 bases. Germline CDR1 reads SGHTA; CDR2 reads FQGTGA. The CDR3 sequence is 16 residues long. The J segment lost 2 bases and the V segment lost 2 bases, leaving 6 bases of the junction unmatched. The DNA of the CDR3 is TGTGCCAGCAGCTTAGGCCAGCGGGGGTACACAGATACGCAGTATTTT. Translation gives CASSLGQRGYTDTQYF.

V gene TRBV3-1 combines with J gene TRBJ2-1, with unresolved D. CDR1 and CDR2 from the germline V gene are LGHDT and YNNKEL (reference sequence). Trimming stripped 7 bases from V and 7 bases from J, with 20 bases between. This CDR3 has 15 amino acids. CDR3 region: CASTTLGSTENEQFF. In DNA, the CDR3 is TGTGCCAGCACGACTTTAGGGTCGACGGAGAATGAGCAGTTCTTC.

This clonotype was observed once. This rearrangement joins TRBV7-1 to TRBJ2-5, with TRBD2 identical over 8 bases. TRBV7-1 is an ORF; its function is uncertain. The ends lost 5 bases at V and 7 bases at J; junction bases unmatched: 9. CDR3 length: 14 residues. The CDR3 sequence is CASSPGLSGVTQYF. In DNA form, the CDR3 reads TGTGCCAGCAGCCCTGGGCTTAGCGGGGTGACCCAGTACTTC.

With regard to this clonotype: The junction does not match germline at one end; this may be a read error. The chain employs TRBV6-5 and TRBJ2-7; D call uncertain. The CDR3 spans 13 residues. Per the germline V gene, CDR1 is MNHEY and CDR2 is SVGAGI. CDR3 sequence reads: CASSYDPTGPRVF. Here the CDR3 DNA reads TGTGCCAGCAGTTACGACCCGACGGGCCCCAGAGTCTTC.

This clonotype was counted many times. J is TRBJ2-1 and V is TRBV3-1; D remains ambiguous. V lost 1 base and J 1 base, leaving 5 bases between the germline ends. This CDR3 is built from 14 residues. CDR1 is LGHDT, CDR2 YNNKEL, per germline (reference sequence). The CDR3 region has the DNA TGTGCCAGCAGCCAAGGGGCTTCCTACAATGAGCAGTTCTTC. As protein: CASSQGASYNEQFF.

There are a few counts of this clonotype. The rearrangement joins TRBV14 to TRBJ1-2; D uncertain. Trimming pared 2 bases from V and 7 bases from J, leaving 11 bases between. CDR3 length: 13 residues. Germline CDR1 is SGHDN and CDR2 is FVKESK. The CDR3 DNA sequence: TGTGCCAGCAGCCAAAAACAGCTCACTGGCTACACCTTC. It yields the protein CASSQKQLTGYTF. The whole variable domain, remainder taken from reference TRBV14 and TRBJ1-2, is EAGVTQFPSHSVIEKGQTVTLRCDPISGHDNLYWYRRVMGKEIKFLLHFVKESKQDESGMPNNRFLAERTGGTYSTLKVQPAELEDSGVYFCASSQKQLTGYTFGSGTRLTVV.

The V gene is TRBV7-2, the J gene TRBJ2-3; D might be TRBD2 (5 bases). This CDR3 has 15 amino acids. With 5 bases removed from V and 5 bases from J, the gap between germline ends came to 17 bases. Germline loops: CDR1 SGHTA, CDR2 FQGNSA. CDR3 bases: TGTGCCAGCAGCAAACGACGGGGAAGTCAAGATACGCAGTATTTT. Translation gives CASSKRRGSQDTQYF.

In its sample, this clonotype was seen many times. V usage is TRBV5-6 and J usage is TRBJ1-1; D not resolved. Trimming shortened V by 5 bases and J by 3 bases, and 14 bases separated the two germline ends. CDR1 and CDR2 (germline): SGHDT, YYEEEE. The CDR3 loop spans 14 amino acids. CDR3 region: CASRSEFGYTEAFF. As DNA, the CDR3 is TGTGCCAGCAGATCCGAATTTGGGTACACTGAAGCTTTCTTT. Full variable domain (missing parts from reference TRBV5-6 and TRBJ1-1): DAGVTQSPTHLIKTRGQQVTLRCSPKSGHDTVSWYQQALGQGPQFIFQYYEEEERQRGNFPDRFSGHQFPNYSSELNVNALLLGDSALYLCASRSEFGYTEAFFGQGTRLTVV.

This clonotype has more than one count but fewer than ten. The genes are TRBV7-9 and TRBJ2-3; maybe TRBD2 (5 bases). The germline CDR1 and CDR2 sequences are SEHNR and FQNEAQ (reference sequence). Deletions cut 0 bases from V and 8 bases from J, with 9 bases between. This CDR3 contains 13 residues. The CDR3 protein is CASSLAPGSTQYF. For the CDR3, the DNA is TGTGCCAGCAGCTTAGCGCCTGGGAGTACGCAGTATTTT.

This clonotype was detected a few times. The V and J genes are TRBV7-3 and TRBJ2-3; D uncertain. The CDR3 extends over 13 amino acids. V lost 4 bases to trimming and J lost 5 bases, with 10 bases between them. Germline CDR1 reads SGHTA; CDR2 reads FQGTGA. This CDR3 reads CASSYQLRDTQYF. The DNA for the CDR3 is TGTGCCAGCAGCTACCAATTACGAGATACGCAGTATTTT.

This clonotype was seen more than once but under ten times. DNA for the CDR3: TGTGCCAGCAGTTCCCTCCAGGGGCGGACTGAAGCTTTCTTT. Its protein is CASSSLQGRTEAFF. This chain connects TRBV27 to TRBJ1-1, with a weak D call TRBD1 (6 bases). Germline V gene sequence: CDR1 MNHEY, CDR2 SMNVEV (reference sequence). The CDR3 consists of 14 residues. Trimming shortened V by 4 bases and J by 5 bases, and 14 bases separated the two germline ends.

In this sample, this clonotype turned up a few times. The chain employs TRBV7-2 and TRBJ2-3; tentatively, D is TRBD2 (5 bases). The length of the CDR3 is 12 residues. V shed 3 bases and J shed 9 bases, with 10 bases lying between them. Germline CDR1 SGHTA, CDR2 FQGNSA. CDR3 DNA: TGTGCCAGCAGCTTCGGTGGCGGGACGCAGTATTTT. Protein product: CASSFGGGTQYF.

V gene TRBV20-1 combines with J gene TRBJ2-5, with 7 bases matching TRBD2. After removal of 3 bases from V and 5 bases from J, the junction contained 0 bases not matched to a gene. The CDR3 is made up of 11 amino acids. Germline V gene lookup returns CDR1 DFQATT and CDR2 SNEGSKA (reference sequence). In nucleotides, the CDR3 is TGCAGTGCTAGGGGAGGGGAGACCCAGTACTTC. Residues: CSARGGETQYF.

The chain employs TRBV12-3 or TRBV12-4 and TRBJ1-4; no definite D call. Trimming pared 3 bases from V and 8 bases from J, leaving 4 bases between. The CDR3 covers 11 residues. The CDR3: CASSFAEKLFF. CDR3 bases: TGTGCCAGCAGTTTCGCGGAAAAACTGTTTTTT.

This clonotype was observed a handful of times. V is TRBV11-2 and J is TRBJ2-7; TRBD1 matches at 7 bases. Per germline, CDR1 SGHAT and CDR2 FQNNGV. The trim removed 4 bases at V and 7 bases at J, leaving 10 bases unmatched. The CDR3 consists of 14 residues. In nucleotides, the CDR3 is TGTGCCAGCAGCTCCACAGGGGCCCCCGGGGAGCAGTACTTC. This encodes CASSSTGAPGEQYF.

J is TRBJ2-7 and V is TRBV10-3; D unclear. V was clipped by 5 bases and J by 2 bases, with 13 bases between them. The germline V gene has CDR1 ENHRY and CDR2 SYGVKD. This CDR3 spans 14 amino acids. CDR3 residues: CAISSRVDTYEQYF. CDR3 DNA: TGTGCCATCAGTTCCCGCGTAGATACCTACGAGCAGTACTTC.

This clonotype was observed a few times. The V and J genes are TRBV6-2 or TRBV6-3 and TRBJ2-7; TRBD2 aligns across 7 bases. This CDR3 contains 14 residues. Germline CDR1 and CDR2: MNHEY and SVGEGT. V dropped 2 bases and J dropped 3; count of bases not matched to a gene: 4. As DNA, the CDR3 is TGTGCCAGCAGTTACCTGACGGGGGGCTACGAGCAGTACTTC. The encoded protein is CASSYLTGGYEQYF.

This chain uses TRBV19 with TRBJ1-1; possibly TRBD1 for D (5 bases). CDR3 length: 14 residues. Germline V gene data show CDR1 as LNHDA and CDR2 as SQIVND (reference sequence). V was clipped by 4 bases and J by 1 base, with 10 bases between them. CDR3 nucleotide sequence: TGTGCCAGTAGTACCAGGGAGACGAACACTGAAGCTTTCTTT. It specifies CASSTRETNTEAFF.

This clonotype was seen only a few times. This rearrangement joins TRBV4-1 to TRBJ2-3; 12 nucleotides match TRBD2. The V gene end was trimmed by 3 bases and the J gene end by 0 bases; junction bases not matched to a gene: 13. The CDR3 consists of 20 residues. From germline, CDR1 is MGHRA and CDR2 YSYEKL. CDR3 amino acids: CASSQSTSGGTIESTDTQYF. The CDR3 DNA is TGCGCCAGCAGCCAGTCGACTAGCGGGGGTACCATAGAAAGCACAGATACGCAGTATTTT.